This T cell receptor (beta chain) was captured by sequencing in a study of blood T cells in healthy people across ages. Background on the study: T cells yielded about one barcoded beta molecule per two cells through template switching.

The CDR3 consists of 13 residues. V was trimmed by 5 bases and J by 4 bases, leaving 11 bases between them. The germline gives CDR1 MNHEY, CDR2 SVGEGT. General study points: Comparison with aged donors showed that long-lived donors had more naive CD4+ cells and higher diversity. CMV status of donors was unknown, possibly confounding expanded clonotype changes.

Primed by a sample-barcoded 5' primer and a J-beta primer mix, a second PCR proceeded for about 6 to 12 cycles. Each cDNA molecule received a tag from a template-switch adaptor that had 12 random nucleotides. TCRdb recomputed calls from the 5' RACE reads with MiXCR, one row per CDR3 protein. The repertoire has hundreds of thousands of distinct CDR3 sequences, over 40% of them found once; the top ten carry about 32%. Points on this clonotype: Its matching antigen is unknown.

Sequenced sample: blood. The rearrangement links TRBV6-2 or TRBV6-3 to TRBJ1-1, with D maybe TRBD1 (5 bases). This clonotype originated in a man aged 80 or over in good health. The CDR3 DNA reads as TGTGCCAGCAGTAGGGACCCTGGCACTGAAGCTTTCTTT. Amino acids: CASSRDPGTEAFF.